A selection of T cell receptor beta chains follows, all from one sample in a study of T cell repertoires in cytomegalovirus infection. MiXCR, run by TCRdb on the reads, gives a single entry per CDR3 protein. Of a few hundred thousand distinct CDR3 sequences in the sample, around 18% were seen once. The sample taken for sequencing was PBMCs. The receptors here all came from a human donor in good health (CMV status not recorded). Some clones in this sample may be carry-over from other donors' samples. Each CDR3 is given with its conserved first and last residue. D genes are given only for firm matches. Size is stated for part of the rows, as once, few or many counts, or as a class when the clone is expanded.

V gene	D gene	clone size	J gene	CDR3 DNA	CDR3 protein
TRBV7-9	NA	many	TRBJ2-5	TGTGCCAGCAGCCCCCGCCTAGACCAAAAATTGGGGTACCAAGAGACCCAGTACTTC	CASSPRLDQKLGYQETQYF
TRBV30	NA	NA	TRBJ2-7	TGTGCCTGGATTGACTCACGCTACGAGCAGTACTTC	CAWIDSRYEQYF
TRBV5-4	NA	many	TRBJ2-1	TGTGCCAGCAGCTTGCCCACGGGTATCTCCTACAATGAGCAGTTCTTC	CASSLPTGISYNEQFF
TRBV12-3/TRBV12-4	NA	few	TRBJ1-1	TGTGCCAGCAGTTTGGGCAGGGGATACACTGAAGCTTTCTTT	CASSLGRGYTEAFF
TRBV11-2	NA	many	TRBJ1-1	TGTGCCAGCAGCCTAAAGGACAGAGGTTTTGGCACTGAAGCTTTCTTT	CASSLKDRGFGTEAFF
TRBV20-1	TRBD2	NA	TRBJ2-1	TGCAGTGCTAGACAACTAGCGGGAGATACGAATGAGCAGTTCTTC	CSARQLAGDTNEQFF
TRBV19	NA	NA	TRBJ1-1	TGTGCCAGTAGTATAATTGACGGAGCTGAAGCTTTCTTT	CASSIIDGAEAFF
TRBV2	TRBD2	NA	TRBJ2-7	TGTGCCAGCAGGTCGACTAGCGGGACCTACGAGCAGTACTTC	CASRSTSGTYEQYF
TRBV7-2	NA	many	TRBJ1-2	TGTGCCAGCAGCTTAGGGGGGGGCCTCGACTATGGCTACACCTTC	CASSLGGGLDYGYTF
TRBV18	TRBD2	NA	TRBJ2-3	TGTGCCAGCTCACCGGTGGGGGGGAGCACAGATACGCAGTATTTT	CASSPVGGSTDTQYF
TRBV4-1	TRBD2	few	TRBJ2-3	TGCGCCAGCAGCCATCAGACTAGCGGCTCAGATACGCAGTATTTT	CASSHQTSGSDTQYF
TRBV2	TRBD2	many	TRBJ2-1	TGTGCCAGCAGCAAAAGTCGGGGGGGCAATGAGCAGTTCTTC	CASSKSRGGNEQFF
TRBV12-3/TRBV12-4	TRBD1	many	TRBJ1-1	TGTGCCAGCAACGAACAGGGGGGCACTGAAGCTTTCTTT	CASNEQGGTEAFF
TRBV28	NA	few	TRBJ1-5	TGTGCCAGCTGCGTCGGGGGCAATCGGAATCAGCCCCAGCATTTT	CASCVGGNRNQPQHF
TRBV7-2	TRBD1	few	TRBJ1-2	TGTGCCAGCAGCGCCGACAGGGCCGGAGGCTACACCTTC	CASSADRAGGYTF
TRBV28	TRBD1	NA	TRBJ1-5	TGTGCCAGCACCCGGGACAGGAGCAATCAGCCCCAGCATTTT	CASTRDRSNQPQHF
TRBV20-1	NA	NA	TRBJ1-2	TGCAGTGCTAGAGAGACTTTATCAGCTGGCTACACCTTC	CSARETLSAGYTF
TRBV14	NA	many	TRBJ1-5	TGTGCCAGTGCAGGGGATCAGCCCCAGCATTTT	CASAGDQPQHF
TRBV7-6	NA	NA	TRBJ1-5	TGTGCCAGCAGCTTAGTACAGGGCCCCAATCAGCCCCAGCATTTT	CASSLVQGPNQPQHF
TRBV4-2	TRBD1	many	TRBJ2-2	TGTGCCAGCAGCCAAGAAGGGACAGGGGCGGCCGGGGAGCTGTTTTTT	CASSQEGTGAAGELFF
TRBV4-1	NA	NA	TRBJ2-2	TGCGCCAGCAGCCAAGGCTGGCTGGGGGGGGCGACCGGGGAGCTGTTTTTT	CASSQGWLGGATGELFF
TRBV20-1	TRBD2	NA	TRBJ2-2	TGCAGTGCGAAAACCCAGCGGGGGGTCACCGGGGAGCTGTTTTTT	CSAKTQRGVTGELFF
TRBV6-1	NA	many	TRBJ1-5	TGTGCCAGCAGTTACCGGGACGGAGTCAATCAGCCCCAGCATTTT	CASSYRDGVNQPQHF
TRBV7-2	NA	many	TRBJ1-5	TGTGCCAGCAGCCGCGTGGGGTCATTTGGTCAGCCCCAGCATTTT	CASSRVGSFGQPQHF
TRBV12-3/TRBV12-4	NA	many	TRBJ2-7	TGTGAAAGGGAAATGGGTTACGAGCAGTACTTC	CEREMGYEQYF
TRBV25-1	TRBD2	NA	TRBJ2-3	TGTGCCAGCAGTGCCTTAGCGGGGGGCCCTAGCACAGATACGCAGTATTTT	CASSALAGGPSTDTQYF
TRBV12-3/TRBV12-4	NA	NA	TRBJ2-1	TGTGCCAGCAGTTCAAGACTAACGGGCCCGTCATACAATGAGCAGTTCTTC	CASSSRLTGPSYNEQFF
TRBV27	NA	NA	TRBJ1-1	TGTGCCAGCAGCCCAAGAGGCGTCAGGGAAGCTTTCTTT	CASSPRGVREAFF
TRBV7-2	TRBD1	many	TRBJ2-4	TGTGCCAGCAGCTTAGCGACGACAGGGGGCTTGTCGGACATTCAGTACTTC	CASSLATTGGLSDIQYF
TRBV7-2	TRBD2	many	TRBJ2-5	TGTGCCAGCAGCCCATACCGGGAGGCGGCCCAGTACTTC	CASSPYREAAQYF
TRBV11-2	NA	many	TRBJ1-4	TGTGCCAGCAGCCCAAGTAACTCCGCAACTAATGAAAAACTGTTTTTT	CASSPSNSATNEKLFF
TRBV10-3	NA	many	TRBJ2-5	TGTGCCAGCTCCTTGGCAGACCAAGAGACCCAGTACTTC	CASSLADQETQYF
TRBV7-8	TRBD1	few	TRBJ1-2	TGTGCCAGCAGCTTTGCCCCGGACAGGACTTATGGCTACACCTTC	CASSFAPDRTYGYTF
TRBV7-9	NA	NA	TRBJ2-7	TGTGCCAGCAGCACGTCGGGGGAGCAGTACTTC	CASSTSGEQYF
TRBV6-1	NA	few	TRBJ2-5	TGTGCCAGCAGCCCAACGTCCGGGGGCGGCTCAGAGACCCAGTACTTC	CASSPTSGGGSETQYF
TRBV19	NA	NA	TRBJ1-3	TGTGCCAGTAGTAGCATGGGTAAATCTGGAAACACCATATATTTT	CASSSMGKSGNTIYF
TRBV4-3	TRBD1	NA	TRBJ2-7	TGCGCCAGCAGCCAAGATAGGGACAGCTCCTACGAGCAGTACTTC	CASSQDRDSSYEQYF
TRBV12-3/TRBV12-4	NA	many	TRBJ2-3	TGTGCCAGCAGCCCCGGGAATACGCAGTATTTT	CASSPGNTQYF
TRBV10-3	TRBD2	few	TRBJ2-3	TGTGCCATTTCAGAAAGCGGGGGGTTCACAGATACGCAGTATTTT	CAISESGGFTDTQYF
TRBV20-1	NA	few	TRBJ2-7	TGCAGTGCCACATCTGACTACTACGAGCAGTACTTC	CSATSDYYEQYF
TRBV3-1	TRBD2	few	TRBJ2-5	TGTGCCAGCAGCCATCACGGACTAGCGGGAGAGACCCAGTACTTC	CASSHHGLAGETQYF
TRBV27	NA	many	TRBJ1-2	TGTGCCAGCAGTACCAGGGACAAACGTTATGGCTACACCTTC	CASSTRDKRYGYTF
TRBV7-9	TRBD1	NA	TRBJ2-1	TGTGCCAGCAGCCCGCGACAGGGCCACAATGAGCAGTTCTTC	CASSPRQGHNEQFF
TRBV6-2/TRBV6-3	NA	NA	TRBJ2-3	TGTGCCAGCAGTTTTGCCGGGTCGAATACGCAGTATTTT	CASSFAGSNTQYF
TRBV11-2	TRBD2	few	TRBJ2-7	TGTGCCAGCAGCGGCAGGCGGGAGGACACAAAGTACTTC	CASSGRREDTKYF
TRBV7-2	TRBD2	few	TRBJ2-1	TGTGCCAGCAGCTTGAGCGGGAGAGTCGGAAATGAGCAGTTCTTC	CASSLSGRVGNEQFF
TRBV6-1	NA	few	TRBJ2-1	TGTGCCAGCAGAACCCTTACAGGGACCTACAATGAGCAGTTCTTC	CASRTLTGTYNEQFF
TRBV29-1	NA	NA	TRBJ1-2	TGCAGCGTTGAAGCAGGATTCTATGGCTACACCTTC	CSVEAGFYGYTF
TRBV23-1	NA	many	TRBJ1-5	TGCGCCAGCAGTCAATCTGTAAAGGGTGTTGATCAGCCCCAGCATTTT	CASSQSVKGVDQPQHF
TRBV7-2	TRBD2	many	TRBJ2-7	TGTGCCAGCAGCTTAGATCTAGCGGGGGTCGGCGAGCAGTACTTC	CASSLDLAGVGEQYF
TRBV27	TRBD2	few	TRBJ2-7	TGTGCCAGCAAGAGGCTAGCGGGAGGCTCCTACGAGCAGTACTTC	CASKRLAGGSYEQYF
TRBV7-6	NA	many	TRBJ2-2	TGTGCCAGCAGCTTAGAGCAGGGGTCGAACACCGGGGAGCTGTTTTTT	CASSLEQGSNTGELFF